Following are 7 T cell receptor beta chains from one sample sequenced in a study of T cell changes during pregnancy in multiple sclerosis (dated by TCRdb to the late 2010s). Receptor amplification or capture employed the immunoSEQ multiplex PCR assay. TCRdb's version of the immuneACCESS table is confined to in-frame rearrangements and falls short of the full clone set. An unresolved V gene accounts for under half of the shortfall where checked; the remainder is of unknown origin. Within this sample are 60,000 to 65,000 clones, with around 93% of them counted one time only. Approximately 2.2% of the sample comes from the top ten. The input for sequencing was peripheral blood, taken in the first trimester of pregnancy. These receptors were taken from a female donor with multiple sclerosis, enrolled in a pregnancy study.

The chain recombines TRBV7-3 with TRBJ2-7, with 10 positions matching TRBD1. Germline assignment: CDR1 SGHTA and CDR2 FQGTGA. The V gene end was trimmed by 5 bases and the J gene end by 6 bases; junction bases not matched to a gene: 13. The CDR3 runs 16 residues. The CDR3 bases are TGTGCCAGCAGCCCAACCGGGGACAGGGGATTCCGCGAGCAGTACTTC. Its translation is CASSPTGDRGFREQYF.

The chain couples TRBV28 to TRBJ1-1; 11 positions match TRBD1. This CDR3 is 12 amino acids long. Germline assignment: CDR1 MDHEN and CDR2 SYDVKM. V gave up 9 bases and J gave up 7 bases; unmatched junction bases: 4. This chain's CDR3 is CASRTGGNEAFF. CDR3 nucleotides: TGTGCCAGTAGGACAGGGGGCAATGAAGCTTTCTTT.

The chain joins TRBV18 to TRBJ1-4; D gene ambiguous. The length of the CDR3 is 16 residues. Germline CDR1 is KGHSH and CDR2 is LQKENI. V was shortened by 6 bases and J by 0 bases, with 14 bases between the two germline ends. The CDR3 is CASSLSGGATNEKLFF. The DNA of the CDR3 is TGTGCCAGCTCCCTCTCAGGAGGAGCAACTAATGAAAAACTGTTTTTT.

The V and J genes are TRBV7-3 and TRBJ2-7; maybe TRBD1 (5 bases). Trimming left V 1 base short and J 5 bases short, with 12 bases between. This CDR3 comprises 14 residues. CDR1 is SGHTA, CDR2 FQGTGA, per germline. The CDR3 DNA reads TGTGCCAGCAGCTTAAGTTCGGTAGGGGACGAGCAGTACTTC. Translating gives CASSLSSVGDEQYF.

This chain uses TRBV2 with TRBJ2-5, with 9 bases matching TRBD2. V shed 2 bases and J 6 bases; nucleotides not matched to a gene: 10. The CDR3 consists of 16 residues. CDR1 and CDR2 from the germline V gene are SNHLY and FYNNEI. CDR3 DNA: TGTGCCAGCAGTGAATCGGCGCGGGAGGGCCATAAGACCCAGTACTTC. It translates to CASSESAREGHKTQYF.

The CDR3 region is CASSLTSGNVETQYF. In DNA, the CDR3 is TGTGCCAGCAGCTTAACTAGCGGGAACGTGGAGACCCAGTACTTC. The genes are TRBV5-6 and TRBJ2-5, with 10 bases fitting TRBD2. The CDR3 spans 15 residues. Germline CDR1 is SGHDT and CDR2 is YYEEEE. The junction had 6 bases not matched to a gene; V was cut back by 2 bases and J by 5 bases.

The CDR3 nucleotides read TGTGCCAGCAGCTTATCTTCTAGCCAAGAGACCCAGTACTTC. It yields the protein CASSLSSSQETQYF. The V call is TRBV7-6, the J call TRBJ2-5; D is unresolved. CDR3 length equals 14 residues. Germline CDR1 reads SGHVS; CDR2 reads FNYEAQ. The V end lost 2 bases, the J end lost 1 base, and 8 bases lay between the germline ends. Combining the CDR3 with reference TRBV7-6 and TRBJ2-5 gives the whole variable domain GAGVSQSPRYKVTKRGQDVALRCDPISGHVSLYWYRQALGQGPEFLTYFNYEAQQDKSGLPNDRFSAERPEGSISTLTIQRTEQRDSAMYRCASSLSSSQETQYFGPGTRLLVL.